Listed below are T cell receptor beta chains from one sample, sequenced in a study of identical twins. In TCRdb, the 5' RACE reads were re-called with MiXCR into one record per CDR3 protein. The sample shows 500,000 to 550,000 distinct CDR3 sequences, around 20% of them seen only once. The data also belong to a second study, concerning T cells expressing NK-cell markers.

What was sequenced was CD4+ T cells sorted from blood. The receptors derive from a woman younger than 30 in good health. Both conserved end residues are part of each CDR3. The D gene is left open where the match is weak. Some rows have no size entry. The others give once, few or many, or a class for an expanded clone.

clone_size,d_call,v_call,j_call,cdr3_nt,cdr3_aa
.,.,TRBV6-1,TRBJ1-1,TGTGCCAGCACCCCCCCGGGGGCGAACACTGAAGCTTTCTTT,CASTPPGANTEAFF
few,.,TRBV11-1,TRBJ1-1,TGTGCCAGCAGCTTTTGGGGGGATCGGGGAAATGAAGCTTTCTTT,CASSFWGDRGNEAFF
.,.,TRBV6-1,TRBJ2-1,TGTGCCAGCAGTGTAGGGGCGACCAGCTCCTACAATGAGCAGTTCTTC,CASSVGATSSYNEQFF
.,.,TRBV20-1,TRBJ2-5,TGCAGTGCCAGTAGACAGACAGAGACCCAGTACTTC,CSASRQTETQYF
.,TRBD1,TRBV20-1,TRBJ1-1,TGCGGAACCAGACAGGGAGGGACTGAAGCTTTCTTT,CGTRQGGTEAFF
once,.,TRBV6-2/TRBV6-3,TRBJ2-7,TGTGCCAGCAGACCTGGGACATCCCTCTACGAGCAGTACTTC,CASRPGTSLYEQYF
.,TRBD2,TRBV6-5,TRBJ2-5,TGTGCCAGCAGTTACTCGGCTAGCGGGCCCCAAGAGACCCAGTACTTC,CASSYSASGPQETQYF
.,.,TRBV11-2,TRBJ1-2,TGTGCCAGCAGTCGGGGGGGACGGGCCTATGGCTACACCTTC,CASSRGGRAYGYTF
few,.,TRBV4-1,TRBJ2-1,TGCGCCAGCAGCCAAGATCTGTCAGGCGTTGATGAGCAGTTCTTC,CASSQDLSGVDEQFF
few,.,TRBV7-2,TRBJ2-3,TGTGCCAGCAGCTTACTTAGCCGGAGGCAGTATTTT,CASSLLSRRQYF
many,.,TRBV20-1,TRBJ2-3,TGCAGTGCTAGTTCCGGCAGCACAGATACGCAGTATTTT,CSASSGSTDTQYF
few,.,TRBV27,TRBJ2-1,TGTGCCACTGCTCCGTATTTTTTAAATGAGCAGTTCTTC,CATAPYFLNEQFF